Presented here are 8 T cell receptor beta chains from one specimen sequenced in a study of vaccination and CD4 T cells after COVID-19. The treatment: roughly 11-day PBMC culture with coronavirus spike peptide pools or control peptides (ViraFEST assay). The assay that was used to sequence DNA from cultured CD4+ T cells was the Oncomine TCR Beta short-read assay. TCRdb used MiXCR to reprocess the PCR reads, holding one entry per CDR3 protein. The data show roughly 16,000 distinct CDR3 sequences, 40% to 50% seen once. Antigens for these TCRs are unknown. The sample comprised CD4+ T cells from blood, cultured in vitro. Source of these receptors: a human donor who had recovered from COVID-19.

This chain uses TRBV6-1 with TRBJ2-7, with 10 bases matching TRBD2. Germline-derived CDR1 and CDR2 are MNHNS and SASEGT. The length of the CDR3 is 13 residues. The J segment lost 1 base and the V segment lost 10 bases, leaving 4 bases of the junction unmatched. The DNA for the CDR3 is TGTGCCACTAGCGGGAGTTCGTCCTACGAGCAGTACTTC. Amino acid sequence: CATSGSSSYEQYF.

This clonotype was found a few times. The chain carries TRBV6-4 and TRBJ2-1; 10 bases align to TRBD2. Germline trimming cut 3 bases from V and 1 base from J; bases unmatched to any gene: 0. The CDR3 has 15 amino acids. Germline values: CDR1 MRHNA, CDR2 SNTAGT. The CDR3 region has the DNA TGTGCCAGCAGTGAGACTAGCGGGTCCTACAATGAGCAGTTCTTC. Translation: CASSETSGSYNEQFF.

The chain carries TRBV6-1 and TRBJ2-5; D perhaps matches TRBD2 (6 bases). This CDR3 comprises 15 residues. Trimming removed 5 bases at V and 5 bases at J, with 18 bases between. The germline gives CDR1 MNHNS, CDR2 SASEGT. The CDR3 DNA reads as TGTGCCAGCAGTCCGTCCCTCCGGGACTTTGAGACCCAGTACTTC. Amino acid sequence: CASSPSLRDFETQYF.

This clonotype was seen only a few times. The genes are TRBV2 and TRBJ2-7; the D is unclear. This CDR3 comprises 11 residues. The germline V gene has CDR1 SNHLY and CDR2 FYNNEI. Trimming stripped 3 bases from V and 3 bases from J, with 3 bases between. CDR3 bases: TGTGCCAGCAGTGAGAACTACGAGCAGTACTTC. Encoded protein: CASSENYEQYF.

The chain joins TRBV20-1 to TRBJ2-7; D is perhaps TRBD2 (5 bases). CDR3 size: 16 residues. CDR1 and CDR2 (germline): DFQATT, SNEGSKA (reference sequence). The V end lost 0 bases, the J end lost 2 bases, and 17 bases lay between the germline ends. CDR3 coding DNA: TGCAGTGCTAGAGACCCCGGTCGCGGAGGAACCTACGAGCAGTACTTC. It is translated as CSARDPGRGGTYEQYF.

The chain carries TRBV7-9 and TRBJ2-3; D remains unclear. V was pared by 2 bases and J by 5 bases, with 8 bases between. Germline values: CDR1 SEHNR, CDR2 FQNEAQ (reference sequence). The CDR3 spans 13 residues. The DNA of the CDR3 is TGTGCCAGCAGCTTACCGGCGTTAGATACGCAGTATTTT. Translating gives CASSLPALDTQYF.

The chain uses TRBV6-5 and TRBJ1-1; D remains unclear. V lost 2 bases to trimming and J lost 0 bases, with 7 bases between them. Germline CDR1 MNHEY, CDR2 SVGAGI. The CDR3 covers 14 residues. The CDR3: CASSYQHLNTEAFF. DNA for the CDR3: TGTGCCAGCAGTTACCAACACTTGAACACTGAAGCTTTCTTT.

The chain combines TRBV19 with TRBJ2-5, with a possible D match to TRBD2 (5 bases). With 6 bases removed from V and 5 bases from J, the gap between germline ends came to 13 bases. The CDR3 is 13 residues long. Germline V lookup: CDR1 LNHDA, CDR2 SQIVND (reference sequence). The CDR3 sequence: CASRSGFKETQYF. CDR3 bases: TGTGCCAGTAGAAGCGGATTCAAGGAGACCCAGTACTTC.